One TCR beta chain is described in this entry. No antigen is known for it. Trimming took 2 bases from V and 3 from J; bases not matched to a gene: 18. The CDR3 is 20 residues long. The germline CDR1 and CDR2 sequences are SGHRS and YFSETQ. This sample is part of a study of STAT5B mutations in CD4+ large granular lymphocyte leukemia. Findings of the study overall: Main leukemic clonotypes were patient-specific, but under 30% appeared at low frequency elsewhere. TRBV06-family usage was enriched in top patient clones (8/27) versus controls (2/35).

Profiling relied on immunoSEQ multiplex PCR, and the TCRdb table lists in-frame clones only, not all of them. The table includes around 27,000 clones, more than 70% detected once. Controls came from buffy coats of healthy blood donors. This TCR was sampled from a human donor in good health. The rearrangement links TRBV5-1 to TRBJ2-1, with 9 bases identical to TRBD2. The material sequenced was CD4+ T cells from blood buffy coats. The CDR3 here is CASSFEGVRTGTSRYNEQFF. The DNA for the CDR3 is TGCGCCAGCAGCTTTGAGGGGGTTCGTACCGGGACTAGCCGCTACAATGAGCAGTTCTTC.